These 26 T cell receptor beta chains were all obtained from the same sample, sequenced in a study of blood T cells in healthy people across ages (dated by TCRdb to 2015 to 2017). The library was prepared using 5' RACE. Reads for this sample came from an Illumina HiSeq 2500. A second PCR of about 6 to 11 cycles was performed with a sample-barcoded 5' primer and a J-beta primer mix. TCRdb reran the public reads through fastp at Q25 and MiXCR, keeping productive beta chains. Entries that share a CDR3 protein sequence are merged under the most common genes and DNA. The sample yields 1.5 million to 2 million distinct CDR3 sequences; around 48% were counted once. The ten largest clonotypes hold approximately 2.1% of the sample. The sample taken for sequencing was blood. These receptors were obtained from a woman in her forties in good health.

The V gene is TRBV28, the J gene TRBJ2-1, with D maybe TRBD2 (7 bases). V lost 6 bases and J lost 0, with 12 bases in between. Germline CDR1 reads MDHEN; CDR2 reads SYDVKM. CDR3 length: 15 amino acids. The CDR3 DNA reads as TGTGCCAGCAGAAGGGGGGGGGTCTCCTACAATGAGCAGTTCTTC. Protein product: CASRRGGVSYNEQFF.

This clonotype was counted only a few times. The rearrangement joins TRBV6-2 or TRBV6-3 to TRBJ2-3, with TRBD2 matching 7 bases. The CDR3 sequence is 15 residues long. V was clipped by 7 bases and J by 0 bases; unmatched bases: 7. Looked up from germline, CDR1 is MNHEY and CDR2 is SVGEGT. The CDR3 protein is CASNLRGSSTDTQYF. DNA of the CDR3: TGTGCCAGCAACCTGCGGGGGAGTAGCACAGATACGCAGTATTTT.

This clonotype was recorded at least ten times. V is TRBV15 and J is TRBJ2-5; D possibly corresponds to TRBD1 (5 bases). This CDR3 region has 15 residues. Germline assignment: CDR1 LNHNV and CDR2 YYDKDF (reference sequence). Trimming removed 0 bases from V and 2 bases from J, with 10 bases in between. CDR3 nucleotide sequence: TGTGCCACCAGCAGAGATCCGTCAGGGCAAGAGACCCAGTACTTC. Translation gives CATSRDPSGQETQYF. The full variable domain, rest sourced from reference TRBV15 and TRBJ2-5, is DAMVIQNPRYQVTQFGKPVTLSCSQTLNHNVMYWYQQKSSQAPKLLFHYYDKDFNNEADTPDNFQSRRPNTSFCFLDIRSPGLGDTAMYLCATSRDPSGQETQYFGPGTRLLVL.

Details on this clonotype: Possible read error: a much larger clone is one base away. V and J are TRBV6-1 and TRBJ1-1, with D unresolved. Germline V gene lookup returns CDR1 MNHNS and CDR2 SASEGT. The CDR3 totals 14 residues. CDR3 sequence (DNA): TGTGCCAGCCGTGAACTCGTCGGGAACACTGAAGCTTTCTTT. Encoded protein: CASRELVGNTEAFF.

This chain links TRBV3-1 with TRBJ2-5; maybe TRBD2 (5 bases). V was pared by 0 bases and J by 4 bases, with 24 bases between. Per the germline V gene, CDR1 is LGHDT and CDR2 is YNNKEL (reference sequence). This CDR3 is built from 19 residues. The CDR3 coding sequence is TGTGCCAGCAGCCAAGATGGCGGGTGGGGTCTAGATTCTGGAGAGACCCAGTACTTC. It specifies CASSQDGGWGLDSGETQYF.

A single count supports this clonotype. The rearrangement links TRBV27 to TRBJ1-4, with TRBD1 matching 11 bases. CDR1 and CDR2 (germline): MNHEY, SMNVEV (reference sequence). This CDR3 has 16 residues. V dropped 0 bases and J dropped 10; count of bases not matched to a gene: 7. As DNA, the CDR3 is TGTGCCAGCAGTTTATCTGGACAGGGGGCGCGAGGAAAACTGTTTTTT. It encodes CASSLSGQGARGKLFF. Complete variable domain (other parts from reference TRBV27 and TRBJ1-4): EAQVTQNPRYLITVTGKKLTVTCSQNMNHEYMSWYRQDPGLGLRQIYYSMNVEVTDKGDVPEGYKVSRKEKRNFPLILESPSPNQTSLYFCASSLSGQGARGKLFFGSGTQLSVL.

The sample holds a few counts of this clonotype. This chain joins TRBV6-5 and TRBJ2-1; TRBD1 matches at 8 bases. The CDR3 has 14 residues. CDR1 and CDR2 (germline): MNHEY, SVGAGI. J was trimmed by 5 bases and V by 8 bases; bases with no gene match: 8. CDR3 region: CASHNRGRNNEQFF. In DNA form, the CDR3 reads TGTGCCAGCCACAACAGGGGGAGAAACAATGAGCAGTTCTTC.

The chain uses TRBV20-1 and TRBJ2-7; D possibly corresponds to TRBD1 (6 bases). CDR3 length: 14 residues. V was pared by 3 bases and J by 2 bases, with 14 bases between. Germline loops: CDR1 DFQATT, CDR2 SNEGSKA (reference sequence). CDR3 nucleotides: TGCAGTGCTAGGGTTCGCAGGGGACCCTACGAGCAGTACTTC. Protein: CSARVRRGPYEQYF.

The CDR3 DNA is TGTGCCAGTAGTATAGCACTAGCGGAAGAGACCCAGTACTTC. Amino acids: CASSIALAEETQYF. The chain recombines TRBV19 with TRBJ2-5, with 8 bases identical to TRBD2. Germline CDR1 reads LNHDA; CDR2 reads SQIVND (reference sequence). The CDR3 covers 14 residues. V shed 1 base and J 3 bases; nucleotides not matched to a gene: 1. The variable domain in full, completed from reference TRBV19 and TRBJ2-5, reads DGGITQSPKYLFRKEGQNVTLSCEQNLNHDAMYWYRQDPGQGLRLIYYSQIVNDFQKGDIAEGYSVSREKKESFPLTVTSAQKNPTAFYLCASSIALAEETQYFGPGTRLLVL.

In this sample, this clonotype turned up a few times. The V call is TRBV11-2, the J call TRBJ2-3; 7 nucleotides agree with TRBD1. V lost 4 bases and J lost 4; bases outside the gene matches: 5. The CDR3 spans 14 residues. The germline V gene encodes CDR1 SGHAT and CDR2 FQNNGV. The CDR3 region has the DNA TGTGCCAGCAGCTACGACAGGGCCCCAGATACGCAGTATTTT. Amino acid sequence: CASSYDRAPDTQYF.

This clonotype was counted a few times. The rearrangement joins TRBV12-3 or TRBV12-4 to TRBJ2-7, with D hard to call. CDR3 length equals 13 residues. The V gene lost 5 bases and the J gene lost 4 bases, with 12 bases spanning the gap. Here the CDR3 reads CASSPLGRYEQYF. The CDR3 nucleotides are TGTGCCAGCAGTCCGTTAGGTCGTTACGAGCAGTACTTC.

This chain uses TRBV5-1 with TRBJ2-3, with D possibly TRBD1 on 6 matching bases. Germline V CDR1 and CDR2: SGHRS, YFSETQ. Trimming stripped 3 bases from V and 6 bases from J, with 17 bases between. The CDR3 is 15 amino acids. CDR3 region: CASSSENRVTDTQYF. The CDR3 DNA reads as TGCGCCAGCAGCTCGGAAAACAGGGTAACGGATACGCAGTATTTT.

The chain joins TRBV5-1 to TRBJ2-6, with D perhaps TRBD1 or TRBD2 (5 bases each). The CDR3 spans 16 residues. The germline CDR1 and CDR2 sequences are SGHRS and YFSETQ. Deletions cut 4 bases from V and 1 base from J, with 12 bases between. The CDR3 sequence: CASSTGPFSGANVLTF. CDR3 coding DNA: TGCGCCAGCAGCACGGGACCGTTTTCTGGGGCCAACGTCCTGACTTTC.

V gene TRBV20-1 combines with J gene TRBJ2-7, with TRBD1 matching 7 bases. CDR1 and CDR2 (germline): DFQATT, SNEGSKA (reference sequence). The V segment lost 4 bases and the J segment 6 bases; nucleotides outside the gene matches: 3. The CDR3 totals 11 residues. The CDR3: CSATRDSEQYF. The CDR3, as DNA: TGCAGTGCTACTCGGGACAGCGAGCAGTACTTC.

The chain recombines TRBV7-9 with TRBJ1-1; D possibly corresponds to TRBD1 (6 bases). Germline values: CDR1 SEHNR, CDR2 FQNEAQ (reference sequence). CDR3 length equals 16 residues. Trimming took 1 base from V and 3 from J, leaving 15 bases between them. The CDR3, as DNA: TGTGCCAGCAGCTTAGATAGGGGGGGGCCGGACACTGAAGCTTTCTTT. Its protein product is CASSLDRGGPDTEAFF.

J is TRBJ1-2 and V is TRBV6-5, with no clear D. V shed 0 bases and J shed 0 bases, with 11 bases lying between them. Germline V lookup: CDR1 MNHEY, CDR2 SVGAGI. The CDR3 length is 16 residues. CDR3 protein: CASSYSGGRSNYGYTF. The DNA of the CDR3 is TGTGCCAGCAGTTACTCGGGAGGACGTTCTAACTATGGCTACACCTTC.

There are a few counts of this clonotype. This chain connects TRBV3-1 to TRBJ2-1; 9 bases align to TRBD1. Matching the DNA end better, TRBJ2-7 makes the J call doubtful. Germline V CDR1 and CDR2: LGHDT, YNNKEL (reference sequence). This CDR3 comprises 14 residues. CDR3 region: CASSDRGSYNEQYF. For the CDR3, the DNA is TGTGCCAGCTCGGACAGGGGCTCCTACAATGAGCAGTACTTC.

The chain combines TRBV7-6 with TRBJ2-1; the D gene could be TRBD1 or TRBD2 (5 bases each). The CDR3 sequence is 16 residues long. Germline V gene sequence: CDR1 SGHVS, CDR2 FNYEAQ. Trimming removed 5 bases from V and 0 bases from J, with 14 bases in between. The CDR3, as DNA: TGTGCCAGCAGCCCCGGGACGAGTAGCTCCTACAATGAGCAGTTCTTC. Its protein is CASSPGTSSSYNEQFF.

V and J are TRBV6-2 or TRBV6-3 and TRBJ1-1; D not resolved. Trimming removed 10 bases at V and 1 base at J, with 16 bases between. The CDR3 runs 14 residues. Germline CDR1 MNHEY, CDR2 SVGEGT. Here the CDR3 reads CATSPRTANTEAFF. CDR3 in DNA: TGTGCCACCTCCCCCCGGACGGCGAACACTGAAGCTTTCTTT.

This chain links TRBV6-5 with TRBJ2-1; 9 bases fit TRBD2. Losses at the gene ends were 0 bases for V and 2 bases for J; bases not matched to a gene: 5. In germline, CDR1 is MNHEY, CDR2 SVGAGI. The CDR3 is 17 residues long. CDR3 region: CASSYSIPSGTYNEQFF. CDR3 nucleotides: TGTGCCAGCAGTTACTCGATACCTAGCGGGACCTACAATGAGCAGTTCTTC.

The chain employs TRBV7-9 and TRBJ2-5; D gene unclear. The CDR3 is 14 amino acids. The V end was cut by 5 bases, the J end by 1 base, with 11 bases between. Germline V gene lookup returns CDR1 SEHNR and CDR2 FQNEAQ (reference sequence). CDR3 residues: CASSPGNSQETQYF. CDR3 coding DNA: TGTGCCAGCAGCCCCGGTAATAGCCAAGAGACCCAGTACTTC. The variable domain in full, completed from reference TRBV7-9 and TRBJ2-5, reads DTGVSQNPRHKITKRGQNVTFRCDPISEHNRLYWYRQTLGQGPEFLTYFQNEAQLEKSRLLSDRFSAERPKGSFSTLEIQRTEQGDSAMYLCASSPGNSQETQYFGPGTRLLVL.

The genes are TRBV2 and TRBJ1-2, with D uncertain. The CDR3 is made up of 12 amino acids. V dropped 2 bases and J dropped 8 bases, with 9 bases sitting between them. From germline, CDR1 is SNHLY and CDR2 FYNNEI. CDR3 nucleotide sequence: TGTGCCAGCAGTGAACAACCGGGGGGCTACACCTTC. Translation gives CASSEQPGGYTF.

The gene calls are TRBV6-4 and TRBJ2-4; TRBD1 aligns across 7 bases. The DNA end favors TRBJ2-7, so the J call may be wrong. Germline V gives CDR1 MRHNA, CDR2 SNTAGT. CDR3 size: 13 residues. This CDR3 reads CASSETGKGEQYF. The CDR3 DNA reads TGTGCCAGCAGTGAGACAGGGAAAGGCGAGCAGTACTTC.

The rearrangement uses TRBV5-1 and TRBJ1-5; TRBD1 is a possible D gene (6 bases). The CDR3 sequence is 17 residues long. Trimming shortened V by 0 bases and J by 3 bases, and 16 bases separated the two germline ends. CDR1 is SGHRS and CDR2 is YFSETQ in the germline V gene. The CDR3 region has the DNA TGCGCCAGCAGCTTGGAAGGAGGGGGTGGGGCCAATCAGCCCCAGCATTTT. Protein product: CASSLEGGGGANQPQHF. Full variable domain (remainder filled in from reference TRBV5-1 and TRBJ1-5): KAGVTQTPRYLIKTRGQQVTLSCSPISGHRSVSWYQQTPGQGLQFLFEYFSETQRNKGNFPGRFSGRQFSNSRSEMNVSTLELGDSALYLCASSLEGGGGANQPQHFGDGTRLSIL.

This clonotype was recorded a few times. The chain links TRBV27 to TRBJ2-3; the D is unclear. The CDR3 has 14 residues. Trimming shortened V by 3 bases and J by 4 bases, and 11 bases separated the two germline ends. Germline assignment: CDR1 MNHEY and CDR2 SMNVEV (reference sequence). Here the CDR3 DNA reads TGTGCCAGCAGTTTCGGTCTGGACGCAGATACGCAGTATTTT. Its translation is CASSFGLDADTQYF.

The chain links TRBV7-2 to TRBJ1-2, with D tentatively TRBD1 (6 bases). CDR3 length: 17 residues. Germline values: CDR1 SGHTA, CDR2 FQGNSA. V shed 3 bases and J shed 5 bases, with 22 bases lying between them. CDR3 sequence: CASSFLPPGDWGYGYTF. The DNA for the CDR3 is TGTGCCAGCAGCTTCTTACCTCCAGGGGATTGGGGATATGGCTACACCTTC.